The 20 T cell receptor beta chains below were found in one sample sequenced in a study of OX40 agonist ivuxolimab in advanced cancers. Only in-frame clones appear in the TCRdb table, and some are missing; sequencing was by immunoSEQ multiplex PCR. The sample holds roughly 76,000 clones, over 75% seen once. Sequenced material: CD4+ or CD8+ T cells sorted from blood, taken in a trial of the OX40 agonist ivuxolimab. The receptors shown here come from an adult with an advanced solid tumor such as melanoma, head and neck, liver or kidney cancer.

The rearrangement uses TRBV19 and TRBJ2-1, with 11 bases matching TRBD1. V was pared by 4 bases and J by 3 bases, with 2 bases of the junction left unmatched. Germline V CDR1 and CDR2: LNHDA, SQIVND (reference sequence). The CDR3 sequence is 15 residues long. The CDR3: CASSKGQGVYNEQFF. CDR3 bases: TGTGCCAGTAGTAAGGGACAGGGGGTCTACAATGAGCAGTTCTTC.

This chain joins TRBV11-2 and TRBJ1-1, with TRBD1 matching 8 bases. V trimming: 4 bases; J trimming: 5 bases; junction bases outside the gene matches: 6. CDR1 and CDR2 (germline): SGHAT, FQNNGV. The CDR3 contains 14 residues. The CDR3 loop reads CASSSPRTGTEAFF. The CDR3 bases are TGTGCCAGCAGCTCTCCCCGGACAGGGACTGAAGCTTTCTTT.

J is TRBJ2-3 and V is TRBV5-4; D unclear. Germline values: CDR1 SGHNT, CDR2 YYREEE (reference sequence). The CDR3 loop spans 13 amino acids. V lost 9 bases, J lost 0 bases, and 11 bases lay in between. In nucleotides, the CDR3 is TGTGCCACCTCATTCGGGAGCACAGATACGCAGTATTTT. Translating gives CATSFGSTDTQYF.

The chain is built from TRBV28 and TRBJ1-1, with no clear D. Trimming stripped 8 bases from V and 2 bases from J, with 12 bases between. Germline V gene data show CDR1 as MDHEN and CDR2 as SYDVKM. The CDR3 runs to 13 residues. CDR3 sequence reads: CASQHLLNTEAFF. The CDR3 nucleotides are TGTGCCAGCCAACATCTCCTTAACACTGAAGCTTTCTTT.

V gene TRBV11-2 combines with J gene TRBJ1-1; D not resolved. The V gene lost 0 bases and the J gene lost 4 bases, with 12 bases spanning the gap. CDR1 and CDR2 (germline): SGHAT, FQNNGV. CDR3 length: 15 residues. This chain's CDR3 is CASSLDRGYFTEAFF. The CDR3 DNA reads as TGTGCCAGCAGCTTAGATCGCGGATACTTCACTGAAGCTTTCTTT.

This CDR3 reads CASSPGTSGRAWQETQYF. The CDR3 bases are TGCGCCAGCAGCCCCGGGACTAGCGGGAGGGCCTGGCAAGAGACCCAGTACTTC. The gene calls are TRBV5-1 and TRBJ2-5; 16 bases are a match to TRBD2. The junction had 8 bases not matched to a gene; V was cut back by 4 bases and J by 2 bases. Per the germline V gene, CDR1 is SGHRS and CDR2 is YFSETQ. The CDR3 runs 18 residues.

The gene calls are TRBV5-1 and TRBJ1-4; maybe TRBD1 (5 bases). The CDR3 covers 14 residues. Germline loops: CDR1 SGHRS, CDR2 YFSETQ. Trimming pared 3 bases from V and 3 bases from J, leaving 9 bases between. CDR3 sequence (DNA): TGCGCCAGCAGCTCAGGGACGGCTAATGAAAAACTGTTTTTT. Encoded protein: CASSSGTANEKLFF.

The chain uses TRBV19 and TRBJ1-4; 9 bases map to TRBD1. J gave up 7 bases and V 8 bases, and 11 bases lay outside the gene matches. This CDR3 comprises 15 residues. Germline CDR1 LNHDA, CDR2 SQIVND (reference sequence). The CDR3 DNA reads as TGTGCCAGTTCTTTTGCGGGACAGGGTGGTGAAAAACTGTTTTTT. Protein product: CASSFAGQGGEKLFF. The full variable domain, rest sourced from reference TRBV19 and TRBJ1-4, is DGGITQSPKYLFRKEGQNVTLSCEQNLNHDAMYWYRQDPGQGLRLIYYSQIVNDFQKGDIAEGYSVSREKKESFPLTVTSAQKNPTAFYLCASSFAGQGGEKLFFGSGTQLSVL.

The chain is built from TRBV4-3 and TRBJ2-2, with 11 bases that match TRBD2. The CDR3 length is 15 residues. J was trimmed by 8 bases and V by 4 bases; bases with no gene match: 6. Germline V gene lookup returns CDR1 LGHNA and CDR2 YSLEER. The CDR3 loop reads CASSPQGLAAGELFF. In DNA, the CDR3 is TGCGCCAGCAGCCCCCAGGGACTAGCGGCTGGGGAGCTGTTTTTT.

The rearrangement links TRBV29-1 to TRBJ1-2; TRBD1 matches at 7 bases. This CDR3 comprises 10 residues. CDR1 is SQVTM, CDR2 ANQGSEA, per germline. Trimming at V came to 6 bases and at J to 6 bases, leaving 1 base not matched to a gene. This CDR3 is CSVDRDGYTF. The CDR3 DNA is TGCAGCGTCGACAGGGATGGCTACACCTTC.

V is TRBV2 and J is TRBJ2-3; D is possibly TRBD2 (5 bases). Trimming pared 7 bases from V and 6 bases from J, leaving 17 bases between. Germline assignment: CDR1 SNHLY and CDR2 FYNNEI. There are 14 residues in the CDR3. The CDR3: CASKLAGWSDTQYF. The CDR3 coding sequence is TGTGCCAGCAAGCTAGCTGGGTGGAGTGATACGCAGTATTTT.

The V call is TRBV18, the J call TRBJ1-5; D possibly corresponds to TRBD1 (6 bases). Germline lookup yields CDR1 KGHSH and CDR2 LQKENI. Trimming took off 5 bases at V and 4 bases at J, with 12 bases between the two ends. The CDR3 is 14 amino acids. The CDR3 nucleotides read TGTGCCAGCTCAATTTCAGGGGTAAATCAGCCCCAGCATTTT. It translates to CASSISGVNQPQHF.

The chain is built from TRBV6-1 and TRBJ1-1; 8 bases agree with TRBD1. The V gene end was trimmed by 2 bases and the J gene end by 6 bases; junction bases not matched to a gene: 5. CDR1 and CDR2 from the germline V gene are MNHNS and SASEGT. The CDR3 runs 14 residues. The CDR3 sequence: CASSERAGQAEAFF. The CDR3, as DNA: TGTGCCAGCAGTGAAAGGGCGGGACAGGCTGAAGCTTTCTTT.

The CDR3 coding sequence is TGTGCCAGCAGCCTCTGTCTGGCTGGCGGGACTTTTCAAGAGACCCAGTACTTC. It encodes CASSLCLAGGTFQETQYF. V gene TRBV9 combines with J gene TRBJ2-5; D might be TRBD2 (6 bases). CDR1 and CDR2 (germline): SGDLS, YYNGEE. CDR3 length: 18 residues. Trimming cost V 4 bases and J 2 bases, with 24 bases left between them.

V and J are TRBV21-1 and TRBJ1-5. TRBV21-1 is recorded as a pseudogene. This CDR3 comprises 17 residues. The CDR3 DNA reads as TGTGCCAGCAGCAAACCCCTTCCCCTAAATAGCAATCAGCCCCAGCATTTT. It codes for CASSKPLPLNSNQPQHF.

The chain links TRBV6-4 to TRBJ1-1; D uncertain. With 5 bases removed from V and 0 bases from J, the gap between germline ends came to 7 bases. This CDR3 has 13 residues. The germline V gene has CDR1 MRHNA and CDR2 SNTAGT. The DNA for the CDR3 is TGTGCCAGCAGTAAGAGGTTGAACACTGAAGCTTTCTTT. It specifies CASSKRLNTEAFF.

The gene calls are TRBV5-1 and TRBJ2-3; 12 nucleotides match TRBD2. V was clipped by 6 bases and J by 3 bases; unmatched bases: 5. This CDR3 is built from 15 residues. Germline CDR1 is SGHRS and CDR2 is YFSETQ. This chain's CDR3 is CASTQTSGRTDTQYF. In DNA form, the CDR3 reads TGCGCCAGCACTCAGACTAGCGGGAGAACAGATACGCAGTATTTT.

V gene TRBV28 combines with J gene TRBJ1-2, with 10 bases identical to TRBD1. Germline CDR1 reads MDHEN; CDR2 reads SYDVKM. V lost 5 bases, J lost 4 bases, and 4 bases stayed unmatched. The CDR3 extends over 14 amino acids. For the CDR3, the DNA is TGTGCCAGCAGTATAGGGACAGGGGTCTATGGCTACACCTTC. It yields the protein CASSIGTGVYGYTF.

In this sample, this clone turned up a few times. The chain uses TRBV5-1 and TRBJ1-5; 9 positions match TRBD1. Germline V gene lookup returns CDR1 SGHRS and CDR2 YFSETQ. The CDR3 has 14 amino acids. The V gene end was trimmed by 4 bases and the J gene end by 7 bases; junction bases not matched to a gene: 6. The CDR3 loop is CASSPGQGGQPQHF. As DNA, the CDR3 is TGCGCCAGCAGCCCGGGACAGGGAGGACAGCCCCAGCATTTT. Full variable domain (missing parts from reference TRBV5-1 and TRBJ1-5): KAGVTQTPRYLIKTRGQQVTLSCSPISGHRSVSWYQQTPGQGLQFLFEYFSETQRNKGNFPGRFSGRQFSNSRSEMNVSTLELGDSALYLCASSPGQGGQPQHFGDGTRLSIL.

The chain uses TRBV7-2 and TRBJ1-2; 7 nucleotides line up with TRBD1. The CDR3 spans 15 residues. V shed 5 bases, J shed 2 bases, and the junction held 8 bases outside the gene matches. Germline CDR1 SGHTA, CDR2 FQGNSA. The CDR3 loop is CASSPILTGNYGYTF. The CDR3 nucleotides are TGTGCCAGCAGCCCCATCCTGACAGGGAACTATGGCTACACCTTC.